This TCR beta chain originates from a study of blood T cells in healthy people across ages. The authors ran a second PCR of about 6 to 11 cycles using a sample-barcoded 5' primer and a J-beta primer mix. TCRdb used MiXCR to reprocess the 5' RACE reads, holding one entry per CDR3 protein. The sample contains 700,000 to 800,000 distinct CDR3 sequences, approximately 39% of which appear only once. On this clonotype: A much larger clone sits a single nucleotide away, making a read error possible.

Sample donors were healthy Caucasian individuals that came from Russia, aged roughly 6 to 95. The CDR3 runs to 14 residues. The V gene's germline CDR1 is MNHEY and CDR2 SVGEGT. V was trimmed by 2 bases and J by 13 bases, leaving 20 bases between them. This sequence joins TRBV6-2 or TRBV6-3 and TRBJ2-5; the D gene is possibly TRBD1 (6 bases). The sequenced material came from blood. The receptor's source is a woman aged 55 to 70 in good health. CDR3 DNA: TGTGCCAGCAGTTACAACAGGGCGACCTACGAGCGGTACTTC. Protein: CASSYNRATYERYF.